This entry lists 32 T cell receptor beta chains sequenced from one sample in a study of healthy donors' naive CD4 and CD8 T cells. A linear amplification protocol produced the TCR libraries from roughly 0.5 ug of total RNA. TCRdb used MiXCR to reprocess the reads, holding one entry per CDR3 protein. The table shows approximately 180,000 distinct CDR3 sequences, with 65% to 75% occurring only once. Material: naive CD4+ and CD8+ T cells sorted from blood, pooled from several donors. Receptors were obtained from a pool of human donors in good health; the sample pools cells from several healthy donors.

The chain couples TRBV6-8 to TRBJ2-7, with D unresolved. The V end lost 2 bases, the J end lost 7 bases, and 12 bases lay between the germline ends. Germline CDR1 is MNHGY and CDR2 is SAAAGT. The CDR3 is made up of 13 amino acids. The CDR3 DNA reads as TGTGCCAGCAGTTACGGTGGCGCCGGGGAGCAGTACTTC. This encodes CASSYGGAGEQYF.

This chain's CDR3 is CASSYSIMGQGPEAFF. In nucleotides, the CDR3 is TGTGCCAGCAGTTACTCGATAATGGGACAGGGGCCTGAAGCTTTCTTT. The chain recombines TRBV6-5 with TRBJ1-1, with 10 bases fitting TRBD1. The CDR3 contains 16 residues. Per germline, CDR1 MNHEY and CDR2 SVGAGI. Unmatched junction bases numbered 7, after V lost 0 bases and J lost 6 bases.

This sequence joins TRBV19 and TRBJ1-2; D may be TRBD1 (6 bases). V gave up 3 bases and J gave up 2 bases, with 13 bases separating them. CDR1 is LNHDA, CDR2 SQIVND, per germline (reference sequence). This CDR3 has 15 amino acids. CDR3 protein: CASSMADQGNYGYTF. CDR3 sequence (DNA): TGTGCCAGTAGTATGGCGGACCAGGGGAACTATGGCTACACCTTC.

In its sample, this clonotype was seen a few times. The J gene is TRBJ1-2, the V gene TRBV29-1; D unclear. This CDR3 comprises 15 residues. V lost 8 bases and J lost 2, with 21 bases in between. Germline-derived CDR1 and CDR2 are SQVTM and ANQGSEA. The CDR3 region is CSSSRAVPRNYGYTF. The CDR3 nucleotides are TGCAGCTCGAGCCGGGCAGTTCCAAGGAACTATGGCTACACCTTC.

J is TRBJ1-3 and V is TRBV6-5; D uncertain. Germline CDR1 and CDR2: MNHEY and SVGAGI. Between the trimmed V and J ends, which lost 0 bases and 4 bases, there was a span of 7 bases. The CDR3 spans 14 residues. CDR3 protein: CASSYSGAGNTIYF. The CDR3 coding sequence is TGTGCCAGCAGTTACTCGGGAGCGGGAAACACCATATATTTT.

The chain joins TRBV6-2 or TRBV6-3 to TRBJ1-1; no firm D call. Looked up from germline, CDR1 is MNHEY and CDR2 is SVGEGT. This CDR3 is built from 13 residues. V was pared by 3 bases and J by 1 base, with 6 bases between. CDR3 sequence: CASSYFGNTEAFF. CDR3 coding DNA: TGTGCCAGCAGTTATTTTGGGAACACTGAAGCTTTCTTT.

The chain links TRBV6-6 to TRBJ2-7; TRBD2 matches at 7 bases. Looked up from germline, CDR1 is MNHNY and CDR2 is SVGAGI (reference sequence). Trimming removed 11 bases from V and 6 bases from J; junction bases left unmatched: 16. There are 14 residues in the CDR3. This CDR3 is CASRAGPGRAEQYV. The CDR3 nucleotides read TGTGCCTCCCGCGCGGGGCCAGGGAGGGCCGAGCAGTACGTC.

The chain uses TRBV2 and TRBJ1-2, with D possibly matching TRBD1 (6 bases). Germline CDR1 is SNHLY and CDR2 is FYNNEI. The CDR3 length is 13 residues. V gave up 6 bases and J gave up 5 bases, with 13 bases separating them. CDR3 coding DNA: TGTGCCAGCAGCCCAGGGGAAGGGTATGGCTACACCTTC. Protein sequence: CASSPGEGYGYTF.

This chain uses TRBV5-6 with TRBJ2-7, with D hard to call. In germline, CDR1 is SGHDT, CDR2 YYEEEE. CDR3 length equals 12 residues. V was shortened by 7 bases and J by 3 bases, with 11 bases between the two germline ends. The CDR3 nucleotides read TGTGCCAGCGGTTACGATGACTACGAGCAGTACTTC. Protein sequence: CASGYDDYEQYF.

The CDR3 region has the DNA TGTGCCAGCAGTGATCGGACAGGACTAAACTATGGCTACACCTTC. Protein sequence: CASSDRTGLNYGYTF. The V call is TRBV25-1, the J call TRBJ1-2; 7 nucleotides line up with TRBD1. The CDR3 has 15 amino acids. After removal of 3 bases from V and 2 bases from J, the junction contained 6 bases not matched to a gene. The germline V gene encodes CDR1 MGHDK and CDR2 SYGVNS.

This clonotype was detected only a few times. This chain joins TRBV29-1 and TRBJ2-7; 12 positions match TRBD2. CDR3 size: 13 residues. V trimming: 3 bases; J trimming: 3 bases; junction bases outside the gene matches: 0. The germline V gene encodes CDR1 SQVTM and CDR2 ANQGSEA. In DNA, the CDR3 is TGCAGCGTTGAGGGACTAGCGGGCTACGAGCAGTACTTC. This codes for CSVEGLAGYEQYF.

This chain links TRBV20-1 with TRBJ2-3, with D uncertain. V dropped 6 bases and J dropped 0 bases, with 13 bases sitting between them. Germline-derived CDR1 and CDR2 are DFQATT and SNEGSKA (reference sequence). The CDR3 has 14 amino acids. CDR3 loop: CSAQVMASTDTQYF. Here the CDR3 DNA reads TGCAGTGCCCAAGTGATGGCTAGCACAGATACGCAGTATTTT.

This clonotype was counted a few times. The gene calls are TRBV11-2 and TRBJ2-5, with 7 bases matching TRBD1. Germline trimming cut 1 base from V and 5 bases from J; bases unmatched to any gene: 4. The CDR3 is 14 residues long. The germline gives CDR1 SGHAT, CDR2 FQNNGV. CDR3 sequence reads: CASSLVGRGETQYF. The CDR3 coding sequence is TGTGCCAGCAGCTTAGTGGGCAGGGGGGAGACCCAGTACTTC.

V gene TRBV15 combines with J gene TRBJ2-7, with 11 positions matching TRBD2. The CDR3 has 15 residues. V lost 6 bases to trimming and J lost 3 bases; unmatched junction nucleotides: 7. Germline CDR1 is LNHNV and CDR2 is YYDKDF (reference sequence). The CDR3: CATRTGTSGSYEQYV. CDR3 coding DNA: TGTGCCACCAGGACCGGTACTAGCGGGAGCTACGAGCAGTACGTC.

This clonotype was detected only a few times. This chain links TRBV19 with TRBJ2-7; weak D call: TRBD1 (5 bases). This CDR3 region has 15 residues. V lost 9 bases and J lost 0, with 18 bases in between. CDR1 is LNHDA and CDR2 is SQIVND in the germline V gene (reference sequence). CDR3 DNA sequence: TGTGCCAGCCGAATTGCAGGGTCCCTCTCCTACGAGCAGTACTTC. Protein sequence: CASRIAGSLSYEQYF.

The gene calls are TRBV29-1 and TRBJ1-3; D not certain. The CDR3 is 14 amino acids. Looked up from germline, CDR1 is SQVTM and CDR2 is ANQGSEA. V lost 5 bases and J lost 0, with 11 bases in between. The CDR3 loop is CSVFTEISGNTIYF. The CDR3 bases are TGCAGCGTTTTCACAGAGATCTCTGGAAACACCATATATTTT.

The chain recombines TRBV27 with TRBJ2-5; no clear D gene. The V gene's germline CDR1 is MNHEY and CDR2 SMNVEV (reference sequence). Trimming cost V 5 bases and J 4 bases, with 11 bases left between them. This CDR3 has 13 amino acids. The CDR3 nucleotides are TGTGCCAGCAGTAGCTCCTGGGGAGAGACCCAGTACTTC. Protein: CASSSSWGETQYF.

The CDR3: CASSEEETGYYEQYV. The CDR3 coding sequence is TGTGCCAGCAGTGAAGAGGAAACAGGGTACTACGAGCAGTACGTC. The chain recombines TRBV6-1 with TRBJ2-7, with a weak D call TRBD1 (6 bases). V shed 1 base and J shed 3 bases, with 13 bases lying between them. From germline, CDR1 is MNHNS and CDR2 SASEGT. CDR3 length: 15 amino acids.

This sequence joins TRBV7-8 and TRBJ2-1; 8 positions match TRBD1. The CDR3 has 15 amino acids. V trimming: 6 bases; J trimming: 2 bases; junction bases outside the gene matches: 6. Germline V gives CDR1 SGHVS, CDR2 FQNEAQ. The CDR3 reads CASRPGTGPYNEQFF. The CDR3 DNA reads TGTGCCAGCAGACCCGGGACAGGCCCCTACAATGAGCAGTTCTTC. The entire variable domain, with the rest obtained from reference TRBV7-8 and TRBJ2-1, is as follows: GAGVSQSPRYKVAKRGQDVALRCDPISGHVSLFWYQQALGQGPEFLTYFQNEAQLDKSGLPSDRFFAERPEGSVSTLKIQRTQQEDSAVYLCASRPGTGPYNEQFFGPGTRLTVL.

The chain carries TRBV6-1 and TRBJ2-7; D call uncertain. The germline gives CDR1 MNHNS, CDR2 SASEGT. Between the trimmed V and J ends, which lost 1 base and 5 bases, there was a span of 3 bases. CDR3 size: 11 residues. CDR3 DNA: TGTGCCAGCAGTGAAGGAGACGAGCAGTACGTC. Translating gives CASSEGDEQYV.

The chain links TRBV2 to TRBJ2-1; TRBD2 might be the D (5 bases). Germline loops: CDR1 SNHLY, CDR2 FYNNEI. The CDR3 runs to 13 residues. The V end was cut by 0 bases, the J end by 10 bases, with 10 bases between. The CDR3 loop reads CASSEALAREQFF. CDR3 nucleotides: TGTGCCAGCAGTGAAGCGCTAGCCCGGGAGCAGTTCTTC.

The rearrangement uses TRBV29-1 and TRBJ1-2; D is unresolved. V was shortened by 5 bases and J by 3 bases, with 13 bases between the two germline ends. Germline V gene sequence: CDR1 SQVTM, CDR2 ANQGSEA. The CDR3 totals 13 residues. The CDR3 region is CSVPTARDYGYTF. CDR3 nucleotides: TGCAGCGTTCCCACTGCTAGGGACTATGGCTACACCTTC.

The chain has TRBV29-1 and TRBJ1-1; no reliable D call. V was shortened by 4 bases and J by 4 bases, with 7 bases between the two germline ends. The CDR3 totals 11 residues. Looked up from germline, CDR1 is SQVTM and CDR2 is ANQGSEA. CDR3 coding DNA: TGCAGCGTTGGGACTGGCACTGAAGCTTTCTTT. Protein product: CSVGTGTEAFF. Together with reference TRBV29-1 and TRBJ1-1, the CDR3 gives the full variable domain: SAVISQKPSRDICQRGTSLTIQCQVDSQVTMMFWYRQQPGQSLTLIATANQGSEATYESGFVIDKFPISRPNLTFSTLTVSNMSPEDSSIYLCSVGTGTEAFFGQGTRLTVV.

V gene TRBV30 combines with J gene TRBJ2-1; 10 nucleotides align to TRBD2. The CDR3 loop spans 13 amino acids. Losses at the gene ends were 2 bases for V and 13 bases for J; bases not matched to a gene: 8. Germline values: CDR1 GTSNPN, CDR2 SVGIG (reference sequence). Here the CDR3 reads CAWSPLAGVGQFF. Written as DNA, the CDR3 is TGTGCCTGGAGTCCGCTAGCGGGAGTTGGACAGTTCTTC.

The rearrangement links TRBV5-1 to TRBJ2-7, with 8 nucleotides matching TRBD1. The trim removed 0 bases at V and 6 bases at J, leaving 11 bases unmatched. CDR1 and CDR2 from the germline V gene are SGHRS and YFSETQ. The CDR3 sequence is 16 residues long. The CDR3 is CASSLAPGQGFAEQYF. CDR3 nucleotide sequence: TGCGCCAGCAGCTTGGCTCCCGGACAGGGCTTCGCCGAGCAGTACTTC.

This chain joins TRBV30 and TRBJ2-3; TRBD1 or TRBD2 may be the D gene (6 bases each). There are 13 residues in the CDR3. Trimming pared 4 bases from V and 3 bases from J, leaving 11 bases between. In germline, CDR1 is GTSNPN, CDR2 SVGIG (reference sequence). CDR3 nucleotides: TGTGCCTGGACGGGGGCTGGGACAGATACGCAGTATTTT. Its translation: CAWTGAGTDTQYF.

The chain combines TRBV6-2 or TRBV6-3 with TRBJ2-7; D might be TRBD1 or TRBD2, each matching 6 bases. Trimming removed 2 bases at V and 4 bases at J, with 12 bases between. Germline lookup yields CDR1 MNHEY and CDR2 SVGEGT. This CDR3 is 14 amino acids long. The CDR3 sequence is CASSYDGGSYEQYF. CDR3 DNA sequence: TGTGCCAGCAGTTACGACGGGGGCAGTTACGAGCAGTACTTC.

This clonotype showed up just a few times. The chain couples TRBV11-2 to TRBJ2-7; perhaps D is TRBD1 or TRBD2 (5 bases each). The CDR3 length is 13 residues. The germline CDR1 and CDR2 sequences are SGHAT and FQNNGV. The V end was cut by 8 bases, the J end by 2 bases, with 13 bases between. CDR3 residues: CASRGTLTYEQYF. In DNA form, the CDR3 reads TGTGCCAGCCGAGGGACCCTTACCTACGAGCAGTACTTC.

V and J are TRBV27 and TRBJ2-7; D may be TRBD2 (5 bases). Trimming removed 5 bases from V and 2 bases from J, with 13 bases in between. Germline CDR1 and CDR2: MNHEY and SMNVEV (reference sequence). The CDR3 length is 14 residues. The CDR3 loop reads CASSRGDGAYEQYF. The CDR3 DNA reads TGTGCCAGCAGTCGTGGTGACGGGGCCTACGAGCAGTACTTC.

This chain links TRBV6-1 with TRBJ2-5; the D is unclear. Trimming stripped 4 bases from V and 5 bases from J, with 5 bases between. The CDR3 runs 11 residues. Germline-derived CDR1 and CDR2 are MNHNS and SASEGT. The CDR3 loop is CASSVHETQYF. CDR3 DNA sequence: TGTGCCAGCAGTGTTCACGAGACCCAGTACTTC.

The chain carries TRBV27 and TRBJ2-6; D unclear. The CDR3 totals 15 residues. Germline CDR1 MNHEY, CDR2 SMNVEV (reference sequence). V was trimmed by 10 bases and J by 1 base, leaving 14 bases between them. CDR3 region: CATTLTPSGANVLTF. DNA of the CDR3: TGTGCCACCACATTGACACCTTCTGGGGCCAACGTCCTGACTTTC.

The chain combines TRBV27 with TRBJ2-5; D is unclear. V lost 0 bases to trimming and J lost 4 bases, with 12 bases between them. There are 15 residues in the CDR3. CDR1 and CDR2 (germline): MNHEY, SMNVEV (reference sequence). CDR3 amino acids: CASSLSIRHRETQYF. The CDR3 coding sequence is TGTGCCAGCAGTTTATCGATAAGGCACCGAGAGACCCAGTACTTC.